The subject of this entry is one T cell receptor beta chain. Its antigen remains unidentified. The sample belongs to a study of T cell responses to AZD1222 COVID-19 vaccine. General observations from the study: Repertoire sampling was restricted to post-peak T cell response timepoints. Spike-specific TCRs gained breadth and depth after people received two AZD1222 doses. At study baseline, merely over 5 AZD1222 recipients were seropositive. Most donors were white British, females outnumbered males, and clonal diversity was possibly underestimated.

Profiled with immunoSEQ multiplex PCR; TCRdb holds only in-frame clones, not every one. Of over 50,000 clones in the sample, about 87% were seen once. The CDR3 has 12 amino acids. V was shortened by 4 bases and J by 6 bases, with 4 bases between the two germline ends. Germline V gene lookup returns CDR1 MNHEY and CDR2 SMNVEV (reference sequence). Sequences were derived from peripheral blood, sampled on day 0 of AZD1222 vaccination. This sequence was found in an adult in good health. The chain joins TRBV27 to TRBJ1-6; D is uncertain. CDR3 sequence reads: CASSSANSPLHF. DNA of the CDR3: TGTGCCAGCAGTTCAGCTAATTCACCCCTCCACTTT.